Detailed here is one T cell receptor beta chain. What it binds is not known. This CDR3 contains 15 residues. V was pared by 5 bases and J by 7 bases, with 21 bases between. The germline CDR1 and CDR2 sequences are MNHEY and SMNVEV (reference sequence). The data were obtained in a study of early T cells in non-severe SARS-CoV-2 infection. Findings and caveats of the study: Lookups in VDJdb leaned toward anti-spike CD8 responses and missed private and CD4 specificities.

Unique molecular identifiers were attached to individual cDNA molecules. Each CDR3 protein is one row after TCRdb ran MiXCR on the 5' RACE reads. The table records tens of thousands of distinct CDR3 sequences, approximately 15% of them present only once. The sequence derives from an adult who was a healthcare worker with PCR-confirmed SARS-CoV-2 infection or an uninfected control (not recorded which). The sequenced sample was whole blood. This chain joins TRBV27 and TRBJ2-7; D might be TRBD2 (6 bases). CDR3 region: CASSQLADHRVEQYF. The CDR3, as DNA: TGTGCCAGCAGTCAATTAGCGGACCATAGAGTGGAGCAGTACTTC.